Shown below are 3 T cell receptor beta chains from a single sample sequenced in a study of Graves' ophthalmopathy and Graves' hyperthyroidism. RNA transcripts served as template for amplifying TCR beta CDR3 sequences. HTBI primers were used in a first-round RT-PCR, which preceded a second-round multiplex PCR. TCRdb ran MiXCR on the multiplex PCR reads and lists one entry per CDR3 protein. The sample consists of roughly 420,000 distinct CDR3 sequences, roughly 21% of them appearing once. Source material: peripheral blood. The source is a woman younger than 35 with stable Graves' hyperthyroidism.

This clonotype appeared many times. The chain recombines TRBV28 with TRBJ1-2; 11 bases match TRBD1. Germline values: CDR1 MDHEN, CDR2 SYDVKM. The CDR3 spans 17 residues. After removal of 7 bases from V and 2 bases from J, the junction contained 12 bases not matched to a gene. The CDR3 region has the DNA TGTGCCAGCAACGGACAGGGGGCACCAGGCACCAACTATGGCTACACCTTC. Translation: CASNGQGAPGTNYGYTF.

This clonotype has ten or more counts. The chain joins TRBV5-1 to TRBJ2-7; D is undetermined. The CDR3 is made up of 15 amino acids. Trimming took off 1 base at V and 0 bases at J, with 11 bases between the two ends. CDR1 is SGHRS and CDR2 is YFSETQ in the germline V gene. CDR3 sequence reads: CASSLSGVLSYEQYF. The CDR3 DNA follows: TGCGCCAGCAGCTTGTCGGGCGTTCTCTCCTACGAGCAGTACTTC.

CDR3 amino acids: CASRGAANTEAFF. CDR3 nucleotides: TGTGCCAGCCGAGGTGCGGCGAACACTGAAGCTTTCTTT. The chain has TRBV12-3 or TRBV12-4 and TRBJ1-1; D is ambiguous. The CDR3 has 13 residues. V lost 8 bases and J lost 1, with 11 bases in between.